This T cell receptor (beta chain) came from a study of CD8 T cells in Susac syndrome. RNA, at roughly 0.45 to 1 ug, was reverse transcribed with random hexamers. Across 54 Vbeta and 13 Jbeta, TCR beta CDR3 was amplified with immunoSEQ multiplex PCR. TCRdb re-called the immunoSEQ multiplex PCR reads with MiXCR, one entry per CDR3 protein. The sample records roughly 180,000 distinct CDR3 sequences, more than 90% being singletons. Looked up from germline, CDR1 is DFQATT and CDR2 is SNEGSKA (reference sequence). V was pared by 1 base and J by 11 bases, with 11 bases between. This CDR3 contains 11 residues.

Source material: CD4+ T cells from PBMCs. This chain links TRBV20-1 with TRBJ1-1; D possibly corresponds to TRBD1 (5 bases). This sequence originates from a human donor in good health. The CDR3 nucleotides are TGCAGTGCTAGAGTCAGGGAAAACGCTTTCTTT. It codes for CSARVRENAFF.